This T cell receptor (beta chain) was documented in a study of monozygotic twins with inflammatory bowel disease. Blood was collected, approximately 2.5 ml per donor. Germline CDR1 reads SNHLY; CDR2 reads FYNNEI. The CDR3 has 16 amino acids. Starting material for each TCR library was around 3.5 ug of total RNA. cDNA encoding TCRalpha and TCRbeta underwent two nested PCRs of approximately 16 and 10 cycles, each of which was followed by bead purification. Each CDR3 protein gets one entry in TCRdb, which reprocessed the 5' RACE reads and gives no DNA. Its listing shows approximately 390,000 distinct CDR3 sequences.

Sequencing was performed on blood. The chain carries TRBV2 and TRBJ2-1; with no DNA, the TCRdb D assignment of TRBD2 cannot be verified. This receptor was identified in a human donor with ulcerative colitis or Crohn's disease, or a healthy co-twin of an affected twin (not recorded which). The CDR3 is CASSDVVARNPNEQFF. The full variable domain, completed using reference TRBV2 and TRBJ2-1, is EPEVTQTPSHQVTQMGQEVILRCVPISNHLYFYWYRQILGQKVEFLVSFYNNEISEKSEIFDDQFSVERPDGSNFTLKIRSTKLEDSAMYFCASSDVVARNPNEQFFGPGTRLTVL.